The clone carrying this T cell receptor (beta chain) was found a few times. This sample stems from a study of regulatory T cells in long-lasting Graves disease. Time point: persistent/refractory GD, antithyroid drugs over 5 years with positive TRAb. Extracted PBMC RNA gave rise to the TCR library. V shed 8 bases and J shed 0 bases, with 11 bases lying between them. The CDR3 consists of 14 residues. CDR1 is MNHNS, CDR2 SASEGT, per germline. With iRepertoire HTBI primers and Arm-PCR of CDR3 regions, TCR beta libraries were built. TCRdb independently ran MiXCR on the multiplex PCR reads; one entry per CDR3 protein. The data hold 300,000 to 350,000 distinct CDR3 sequences, with about 20% observed a single time.

This clonotype was sampled from a female donor with Graves disease. The specimen comprised peripheral blood mononuclear cells (PBMCs), sampled when the disease was refractory, from a patient treated with antithyroid drugs. The chain uses TRBV6-1 and TRBJ2-1, with TRBD2 as a possible D gene (6 bases). CDR3 region: CASGGGDSYNEQFF. CDR3 nucleotides: TGTGCCAGCGGAGGCGGGGACTCCTACAATGAGCAGTTCTTC.